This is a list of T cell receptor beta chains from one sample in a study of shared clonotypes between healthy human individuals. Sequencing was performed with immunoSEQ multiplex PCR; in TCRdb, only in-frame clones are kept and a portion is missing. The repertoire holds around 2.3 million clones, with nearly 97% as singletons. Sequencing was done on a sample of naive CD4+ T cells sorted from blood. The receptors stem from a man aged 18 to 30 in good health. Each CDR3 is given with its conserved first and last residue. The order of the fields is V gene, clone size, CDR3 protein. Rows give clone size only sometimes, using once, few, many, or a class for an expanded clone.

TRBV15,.,CATRGTGGTYEQYF
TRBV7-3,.,CASSTGQPNTEAFF
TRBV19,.,CASSMARGSEGNYGYTF
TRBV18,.,CASSPSYSNQPQHF
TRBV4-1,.,CASSQEHTRDRAYEQYF
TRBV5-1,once,CASSLELGHGEQFF
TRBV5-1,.,CASGTSRDTDTQYF
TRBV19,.,CASAPGQGGNGYTF
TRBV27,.,CASSLAGTSYEQYF
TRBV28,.,CASSWTSKGDEKLFF
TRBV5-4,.,CASSLDGTGLGGELFF
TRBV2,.,CASSEGHPSGNTIYF
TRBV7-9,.,CASSPSGRGSADTQYF
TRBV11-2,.,CASSLDGRVSGNTIYF
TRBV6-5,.,CASRTSGSSYEQYF
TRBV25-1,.,CASSGQHSNQPQHF
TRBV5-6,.,CASSLARNQPQHF
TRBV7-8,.,CASSLGLPLAGGLDTGELFF
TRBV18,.,CASSSSTGALDSPLHF
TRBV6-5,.,CASRPRTPFRDTQYF
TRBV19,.,CASSGAVTEAFF
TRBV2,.,CASSSQGLYTGELFF
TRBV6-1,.,CASTVSNQPQHF
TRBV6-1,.,CASSETTSRQGTQYF